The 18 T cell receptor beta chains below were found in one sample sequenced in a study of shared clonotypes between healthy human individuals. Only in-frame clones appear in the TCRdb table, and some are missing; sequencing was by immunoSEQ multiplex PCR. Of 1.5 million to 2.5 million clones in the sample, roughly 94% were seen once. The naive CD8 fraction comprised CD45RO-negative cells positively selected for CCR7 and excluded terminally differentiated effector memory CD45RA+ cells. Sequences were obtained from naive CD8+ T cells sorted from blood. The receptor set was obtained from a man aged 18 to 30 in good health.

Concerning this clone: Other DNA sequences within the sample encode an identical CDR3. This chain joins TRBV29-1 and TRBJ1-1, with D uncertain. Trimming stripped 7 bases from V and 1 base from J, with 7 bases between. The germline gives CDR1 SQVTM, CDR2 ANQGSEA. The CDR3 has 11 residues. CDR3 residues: CSARGNTEAFF. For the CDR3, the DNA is TGCAGCGCTCGTGGGAACACTGAAGCTTTCTTT.

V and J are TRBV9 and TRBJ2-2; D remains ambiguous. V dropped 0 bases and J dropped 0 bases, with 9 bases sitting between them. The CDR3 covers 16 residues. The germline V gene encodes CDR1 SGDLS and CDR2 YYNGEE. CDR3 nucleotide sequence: TGTGCCAGCAGCGTAGTGGCGGCCACGAACACCGGGGAGCTGTTTTTT. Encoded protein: CASSVVAATNTGELFF.

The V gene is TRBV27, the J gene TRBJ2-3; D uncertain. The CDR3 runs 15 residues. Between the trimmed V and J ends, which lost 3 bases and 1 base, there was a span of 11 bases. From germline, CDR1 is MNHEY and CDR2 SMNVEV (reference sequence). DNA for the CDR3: TGTGCCAGCAGTTTTTTTCGGCAGGGCACAGATACGCAGTATTTT. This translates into CASSFFRQGTDTQYF.

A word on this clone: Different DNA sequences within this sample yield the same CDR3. This CDR3 is CSVGLAGGPYNEQFF. CDR3 nucleotides: TGCAGCGTCGGACTAGCGGGAGGGCCTTACAATGAGCAGTTCTTC. V usage is TRBV29-1 and J usage is TRBJ2-1; 15 bases are a match to TRBD2. This CDR3 comprises 15 residues. After removal of 6 bases from V and 4 bases from J, the junction contained 4 bases not matched to a gene. Germline-derived CDR1 and CDR2 are SQVTM and ANQGSEA.

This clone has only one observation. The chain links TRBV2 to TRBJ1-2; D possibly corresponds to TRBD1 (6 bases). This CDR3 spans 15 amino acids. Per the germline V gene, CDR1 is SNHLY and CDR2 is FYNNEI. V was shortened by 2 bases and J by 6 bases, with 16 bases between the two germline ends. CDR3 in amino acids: CASSELGGGLHGYTF. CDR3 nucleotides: TGTGCCAGCAGTGAACTGGGAGGGGGACTCCATGGCTACACCTTC.

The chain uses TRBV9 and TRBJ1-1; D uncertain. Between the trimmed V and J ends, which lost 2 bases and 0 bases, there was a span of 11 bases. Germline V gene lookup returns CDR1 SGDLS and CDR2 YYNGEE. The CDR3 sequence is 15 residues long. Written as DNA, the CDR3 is TGTGCCAGCAGCGTTTACCGGGAAGTGAACACTGAAGCTTTCTTT. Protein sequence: CASSVYREVNTEAFF.

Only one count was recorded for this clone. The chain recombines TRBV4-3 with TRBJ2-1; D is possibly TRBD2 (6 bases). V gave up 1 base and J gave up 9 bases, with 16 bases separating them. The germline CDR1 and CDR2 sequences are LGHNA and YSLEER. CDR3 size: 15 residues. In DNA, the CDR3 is TGCGCCAGCAGCCAAGGTCGGGAGAGCTATGGTGAGCAGTTCTTC. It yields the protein CASSQGRESYGEQFF.

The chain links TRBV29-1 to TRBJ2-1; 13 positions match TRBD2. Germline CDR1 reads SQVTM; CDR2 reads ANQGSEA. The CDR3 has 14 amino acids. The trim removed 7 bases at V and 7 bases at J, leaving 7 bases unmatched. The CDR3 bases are TGCAGCGCCGAAGGACTAGCGGGAGTAAATGAGCAGTTCTTC. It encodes CSAEGLAGVNEQFF.

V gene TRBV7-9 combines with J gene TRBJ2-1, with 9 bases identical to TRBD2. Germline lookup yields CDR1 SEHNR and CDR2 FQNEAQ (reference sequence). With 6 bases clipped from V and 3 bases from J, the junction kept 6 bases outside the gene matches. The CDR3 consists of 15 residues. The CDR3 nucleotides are TGTGCCAGCAGTTCTAGCGGGACCAACTACAATGAGCAGTTCTTC. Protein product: CASSSSGTNYNEQFF.

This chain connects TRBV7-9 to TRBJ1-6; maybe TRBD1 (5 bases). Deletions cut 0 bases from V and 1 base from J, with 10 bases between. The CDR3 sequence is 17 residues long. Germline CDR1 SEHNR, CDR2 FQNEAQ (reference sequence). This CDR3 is CASSLAPGESYNSPLHF. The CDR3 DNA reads TGTGCCAGCAGCTTAGCCCCGGGGGAATCCTATAATTCACCCCTCCACTTT.

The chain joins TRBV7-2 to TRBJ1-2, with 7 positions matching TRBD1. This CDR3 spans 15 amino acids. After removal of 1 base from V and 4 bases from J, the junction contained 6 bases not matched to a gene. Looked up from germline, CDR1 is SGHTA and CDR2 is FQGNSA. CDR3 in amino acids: CASSLGQGSGYGYTF. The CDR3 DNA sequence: TGTGCCAGCAGCTTAGGACAGGGCTCGGGCTATGGCTACACCTTC. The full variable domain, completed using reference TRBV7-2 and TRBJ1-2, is GAGVSQSPSNKVTEKGKDVELRCDPISGHTALYWYRQSLGQGLEFLIYFQGNSAPDKSGLPSDRFSAERTGGSVSTLTIQRTQQEDSAVYLCASSLGQGSGYGYTFGSGTRLTVV.

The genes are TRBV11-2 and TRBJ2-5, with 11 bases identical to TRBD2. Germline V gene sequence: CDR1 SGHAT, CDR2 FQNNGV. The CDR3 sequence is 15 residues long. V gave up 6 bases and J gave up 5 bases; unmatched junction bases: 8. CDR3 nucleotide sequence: TGTGCCAGCAGTATAGCGGGAGGGGGGGCGGAGACCCAGTACTTC. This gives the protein CASSIAGGGAETQYF.

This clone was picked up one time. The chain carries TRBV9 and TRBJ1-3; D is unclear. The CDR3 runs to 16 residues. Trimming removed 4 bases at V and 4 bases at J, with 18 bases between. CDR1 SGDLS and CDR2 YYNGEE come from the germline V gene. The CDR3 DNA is TGTGCCAGCAGCTCAAGGTCCTCCGAGGCAGGAAACACCATATATTTT. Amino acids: CASSSRSSEAGNTIYF. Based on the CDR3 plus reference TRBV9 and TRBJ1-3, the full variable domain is DSGVTQTPKHLITATGQRVTLRCSPRSGDLSVYWYQQSLDQGLQFLIQYYNGEERAKGNILERFSAQQFPDLHSELNLSSLELGDSALYFCASSSRSSEAGNTIYFGEGSWLTVV.

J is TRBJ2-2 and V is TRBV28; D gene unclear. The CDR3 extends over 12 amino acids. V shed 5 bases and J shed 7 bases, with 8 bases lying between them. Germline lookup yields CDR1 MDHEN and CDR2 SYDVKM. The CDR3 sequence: CASSLDNGELFF. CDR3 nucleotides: TGTGCCAGCAGTCTCGACAACGGGGAGCTGTTTTTT.

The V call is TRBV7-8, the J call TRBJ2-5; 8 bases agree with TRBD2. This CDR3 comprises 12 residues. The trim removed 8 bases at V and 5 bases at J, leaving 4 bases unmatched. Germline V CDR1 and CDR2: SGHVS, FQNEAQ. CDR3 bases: TGTGCCAGCCAGGGCGGGGGGGAGACCCAGTACTTC. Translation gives CASQGGGETQYF.

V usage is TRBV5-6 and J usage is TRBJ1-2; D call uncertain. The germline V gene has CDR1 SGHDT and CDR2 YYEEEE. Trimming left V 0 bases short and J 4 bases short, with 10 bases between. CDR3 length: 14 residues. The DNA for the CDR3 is TGTGCCAGCAGCTTGGGCCAGCAACTCTATGGCTACACCTTC. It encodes CASSLGQQLYGYTF.

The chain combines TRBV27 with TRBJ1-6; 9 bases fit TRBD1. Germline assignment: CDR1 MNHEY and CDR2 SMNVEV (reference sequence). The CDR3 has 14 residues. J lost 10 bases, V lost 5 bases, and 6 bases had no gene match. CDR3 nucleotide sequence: TGTGCCAGCAGTCCGGGGACAGGGATCTCACCCCTCCACTTT. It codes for CASSPGTGISPLHF.

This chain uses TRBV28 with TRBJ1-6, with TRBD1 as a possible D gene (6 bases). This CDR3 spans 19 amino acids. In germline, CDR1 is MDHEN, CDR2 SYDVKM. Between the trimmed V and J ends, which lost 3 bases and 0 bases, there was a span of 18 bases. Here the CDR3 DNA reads TGTGCCAGCAGTTTGGGAGGTAGGGGGGCTAGCTCCTATAATTCACCCCTCCACTTT. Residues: CASSLGGRGASSYNSPLHF.